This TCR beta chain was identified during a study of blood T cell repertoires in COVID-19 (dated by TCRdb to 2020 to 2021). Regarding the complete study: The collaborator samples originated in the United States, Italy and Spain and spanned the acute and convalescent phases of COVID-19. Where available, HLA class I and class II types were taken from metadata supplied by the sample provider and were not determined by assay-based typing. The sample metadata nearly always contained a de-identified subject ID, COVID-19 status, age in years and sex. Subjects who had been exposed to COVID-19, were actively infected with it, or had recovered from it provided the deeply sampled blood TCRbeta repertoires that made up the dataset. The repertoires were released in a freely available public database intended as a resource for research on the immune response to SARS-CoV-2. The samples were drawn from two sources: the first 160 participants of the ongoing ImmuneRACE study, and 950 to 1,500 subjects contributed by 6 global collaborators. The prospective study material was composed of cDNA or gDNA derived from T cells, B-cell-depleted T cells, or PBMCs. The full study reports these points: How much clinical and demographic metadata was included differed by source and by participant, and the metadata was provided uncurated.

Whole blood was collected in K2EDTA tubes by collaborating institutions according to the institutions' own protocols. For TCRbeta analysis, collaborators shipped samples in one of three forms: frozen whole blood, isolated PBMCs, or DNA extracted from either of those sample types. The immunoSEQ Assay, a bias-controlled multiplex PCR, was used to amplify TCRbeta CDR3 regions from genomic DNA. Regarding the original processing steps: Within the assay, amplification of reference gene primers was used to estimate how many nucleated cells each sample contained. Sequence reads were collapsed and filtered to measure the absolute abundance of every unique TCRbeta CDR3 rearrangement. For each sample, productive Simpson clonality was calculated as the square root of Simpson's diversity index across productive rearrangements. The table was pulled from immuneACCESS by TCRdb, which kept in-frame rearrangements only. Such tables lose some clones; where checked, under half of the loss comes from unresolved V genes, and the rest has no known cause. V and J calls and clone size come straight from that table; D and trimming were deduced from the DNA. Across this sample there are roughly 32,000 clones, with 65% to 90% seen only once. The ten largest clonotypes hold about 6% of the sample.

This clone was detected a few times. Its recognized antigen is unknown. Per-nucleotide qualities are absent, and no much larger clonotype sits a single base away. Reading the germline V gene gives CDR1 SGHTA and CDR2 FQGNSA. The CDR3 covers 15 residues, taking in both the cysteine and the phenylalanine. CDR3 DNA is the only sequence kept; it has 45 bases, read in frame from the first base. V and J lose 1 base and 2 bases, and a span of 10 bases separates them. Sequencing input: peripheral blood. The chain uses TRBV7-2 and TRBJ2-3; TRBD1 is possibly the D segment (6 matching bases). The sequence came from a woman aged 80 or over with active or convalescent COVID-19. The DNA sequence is TGTGCCAGCAGCTTAGGCCCAGGGGACACAGATACGCAGTATTTT. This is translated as CASSLGPGDTDTQYF.